One sample yielded the 20 T cell receptor beta chains listed below, sequenced in a study of CD8 T cells in Susac syndrome. When the RNA was reverse transcribed, random hexamers were used with an input of roughly 0.45 to 1 ug. TCRdb processed the immunoSEQ multiplex PCR reads anew with MiXCR; each CDR3 protein has one entry. The data contain under 550,000 distinct CDR3 sequences, more than 70% of them singletons. Sequencing was carried out using CD8+ T cells from PBMCs. The receptors here all came from a human donor with multiple sclerosis.

V and J are TRBV27 and TRBJ2-1, with 9 bases that match TRBD2. Trimming took 7 bases from V and 4 from J; bases not matched to a gene: 11. The length of the CDR3 is 16 residues. The germline CDR1 and CDR2 sequences are MNHEY and SMNVEV (reference sequence). CDR3 nucleotides: TGTGCCAGCACCCCGGTGGCTAGCGGGGCATACAATGAGCAGTTCTTC. It translates to CASTPVASGAYNEQFF.

The chain recombines TRBV20-1 with TRBJ1-2; D remains ambiguous. V was trimmed by 6 bases and J by 5 bases, leaving 7 bases between them. CDR3 length equals 10 residues. Germline values: CDR1 DFQATT, CDR2 SNEGSKA (reference sequence). CDR3 amino acids: CSAPTYGYTF. The CDR3 DNA reads TGCAGTGCACCGACATATGGCTACACCTTC.

The chain joins TRBV7-9 to TRBJ2-5; TRBD2 agrees at 10 bases. CDR3 length: 16 amino acids. Trimming at V came to 2 bases and at J to 2 bases, leaving 5 bases not matched to a gene. CDR1 is SEHNR, CDR2 FQNEAQ, per germline (reference sequence). This CDR3 is CASSLMKREGQETQYF. For the CDR3, the DNA is TGTGCCAGCAGCTTAATGAAGCGGGAGGGTCAAGAGACCCAGTACTTC.

This sequence joins TRBV3-1 and TRBJ2-2; TRBD2 aligns across 8 bases. Germline CDR1 is LGHDT and CDR2 is YNNKEL (reference sequence). The CDR3 sequence is 15 residues long. Unmatched junction bases numbered 6, after V lost 2 bases and J lost 7 bases. CDR3 DNA: TGTGCCAGCAGCCAATCGAGCGGGGGCATCGGGGAGCTGTTTTTT. It yields the protein CASSQSSGGIGELFF.

The chain carries TRBV30 and TRBJ1-5; D remains unclear. V was shortened by 5 bases and J by 4 bases, with 12 bases between the two germline ends. The CDR3 consists of 13 residues. CDR1 is GTSNPN and CDR2 is SVGIG in the germline V gene (reference sequence). CDR3 bases: TGTGCCTGGGGAACAGTGGGTAATCAGCCCCAGCATTTT. It translates to CAWGTVGNQPQHF.

The chain is built from TRBV18 and TRBJ1-5; tentatively, D is TRBD1 (5 bases). This CDR3 spans 15 amino acids. Germline CDR1 reads KGHSH; CDR2 reads LQKENI. Trimming stripped 3 bases from V and 5 bases from J, with 14 bases between. The CDR3 is CASSPSGLGDQPQHF. DNA for the CDR3: TGTGCCAGCTCACCGTCAGGGCTGGGCGATCAGCCCCAGCATTTT. The whole variable domain, remainder taken from reference TRBV18 and TRBJ1-5, is NAGVMQNPRHLVRRRGQEARLRCSPMKGHSHVYWYRQLPEEGLKFMVYLQKENIIDESGMPKERFSAEFPKEGPSILRIQQVVRGDSAAYFCASSPSGLGDQPQHFGDGTRLSIL.

This clonotype was seen just once. The V gene is TRBV29-1, the J gene TRBJ2-7; TRBD1 might be the D (6 bases). The CDR3 contains 15 residues. V was shortened by 1 base and J by 3 bases, with 16 bases between the two germline ends. The V gene's germline CDR1 is SQVTM and CDR2 ANQGSEA. The CDR3 is CSVEVSAGAHYEQYF. The CDR3, as DNA: TGCAGCGTTGAAGTCAGCGCAGGGGCGCACTACGAGCAGTACTTC.

The chain is built from TRBV7-9 and TRBJ2-7; D assignment may be TRBD1 or TRBD2 (7 bases each). Per germline, CDR1 SEHNR and CDR2 FQNEAQ (reference sequence). V was pared by 4 bases and J by 5 bases, with 21 bases between. This CDR3 is built from 16 residues. The CDR3 DNA reads as TGTGCCAGCAGCTCGTGGGCGGGGGAAGGGGGCGACGAGCAGTACTTC. This encodes CASSSWAGEGGDEQYF.

V gene TRBV9 combines with J gene TRBJ2-2, with 10 nucleotides matching TRBD1. CDR3 length: 17 residues. The germline gives CDR1 SGDLS, CDR2 YYNGEE. The V gene end was trimmed by 2 bases and the J gene end by 3 bases; junction bases not matched to a gene: 7. CDR3 sequence: CASSVSGTGAYTGELFF. CDR3 coding DNA: TGTGCCAGCAGCGTCTCCGGGACAGGGGCCTACACCGGGGAGCTGTTTTTT.

CDR3: CASSYAGGPYEQYF. In DNA, the CDR3 is TGTGCCAGCAGTTACGCCGGGGGGCCGTACGAGCAGTACTTC. The genes are TRBV6-2 or TRBV6-3 and TRBJ2-7; D possibly corresponds to TRBD2 (7 bases). Germline CDR1 MNHEY, CDR2 SVGEGT. The CDR3 totals 14 residues. Trimming took off 2 bases at V and 4 bases at J, with 12 bases between the two ends.

The chain links TRBV3-1 to TRBJ1-1; D is undetermined. Germline V gene lookup returns CDR1 LGHDT and CDR2 YNNKEL (reference sequence). Trimming stripped 0 bases from V and 5 bases from J, with 10 bases between. The CDR3 is 14 residues long. CDR3 region: CASSQDDPPTEAFF. The DNA of the CDR3 is TGTGCCAGCAGCCAAGATGACCCCCCAACTGAAGCTTTCTTT.

The chain combines TRBV30 with TRBJ2-2; 9 positions agree with TRBD1. CDR1 and CDR2 from the germline V gene are GTSNPN and SVGIG (reference sequence). V lost 1 base to trimming and J lost 5 bases; unmatched junction nucleotides: 5. The CDR3 is 15 amino acids. CDR3 coding DNA: TGTGCCTGGAGTGGTGGACAGGGGAGGACCGGGGAGCTGTTTTTT. It specifies CAWSGGQGRTGELFF.

J is TRBJ1-1 and V is TRBV30, with a weak D call TRBD1 (5 bases). The V end lost 4 bases, the J end lost 7 bases, and 16 bases lay between the germline ends. Germline CDR1 is GTSNPN and CDR2 is SVGIG (reference sequence). This CDR3 region has 13 residues. The CDR3 protein is CAWNSQGFGEAFF. The CDR3 coding sequence is TGTGCCTGGAACAGCCAGGGTTTCGGTGAAGCTTTCTTT. The full variable domain, its missing parts supplied by reference TRBV30 and TRBJ1-1, is SQTIHQWPATLVQPVGSPLSLECTVEGTSNPNLYWYRQAAGRGLQLLFYSVGIGQISSEVPQNLSASRPQDRQFILSSKKLLLSDSGFYLCAWNSQGFGEAFFGQGTRLTVV.

V and J are TRBV7-2 and TRBJ1-2; tentative D call: TRBD1 (6 bases). Germline V CDR1 and CDR2: SGHTA, FQGNSA. Trimming pared 1 base from V and 4 bases from J, leaving 13 bases between. The CDR3 consists of 15 residues. The CDR3 sequence: CASSLGTGPGYGYTF. The DNA of the CDR3 is TGTGCCAGCAGCTTAGGAACAGGGCCCGGCTATGGCTACACCTTC.

CDR3 in amino acids: CASSLSWAGSNTGELFF. CDR3 in DNA: TGTGCCAGCAGTTTATCATGGGCAGGGTCGAACACCGGGGAGCTGTTTTTT. The gene calls are TRBV27 and TRBJ2-2, with D possibly being TRBD1 (5 bases). CDR3 size: 17 residues. The V gene lost 0 bases and the J gene lost 0 bases, with 11 bases spanning the gap. Germline V lookup: CDR1 MNHEY, CDR2 SMNVEV (reference sequence).

This sequence joins TRBV6-5 and TRBJ2-7; TRBD1 matches at 9 bases. The CDR3 runs to 16 residues. The germline CDR1 and CDR2 sequences are MNHEY and SVGAGI. The V gene end was trimmed by 4 bases and the J gene end by 3 bases; junction bases not matched to a gene: 10. CDR3 loop: CASSSRQGVFFYEQYF. CDR3 nucleotide sequence: TGTGCCAGCAGTTCCCGACAGGGGGTATTTTTCTACGAGCAGTACTTC.

The CDR3 DNA is TGTGCCAGCAGCCCCGCCCGAGGGTGGGAAGAGACCCAGTACTTC. Its translation is CASSPARGWEETQYF. The chain links TRBV7-9 to TRBJ2-5; a possible D gene is TRBD2 (5 bases). Per germline, CDR1 SEHNR and CDR2 FQNEAQ (reference sequence). This CDR3 comprises 15 residues. The V end was cut by 5 bases, the J end by 3 bases, with 16 bases between.

CDR3 coding DNA: TGTGCCAGCAGTTTTCTCCAGGGGGGGACGAATGAGCAGTTCTTC. Translation gives CASSFLQGGTNEQFF. The rearrangement links TRBV27 to TRBJ2-1; D possibly matches TRBD1 or TRBD2 (7 bases each). Germline CDR1 and CDR2: MNHEY and SMNVEV (reference sequence). This CDR3 comprises 15 residues. The V gene lost 3 bases and the J gene lost 7 bases, with 16 bases spanning the gap.

This chain links TRBV6-1 with TRBJ2-3; 8 bases agree with TRBD2. V dropped 4 bases and J dropped 0; count of bases not matched to a gene: 9. The CDR3 runs 17 residues. Per the germline V gene, CDR1 is MNHNS and CDR2 is SASEGT. CDR3 sequence: CASSAGTSDSSTDTQYF. The CDR3 coding sequence is TGTGCCAGCAGTGCCGGGACTAGTGATTCTAGCACAGATACGCAGTATTTT.

The chain combines TRBV7-8 with TRBJ2-1; no clear D. The V end lost 5 bases, the J end lost 4 bases, and 12 bases lay between the germline ends. CDR3 size: 14 residues. Germline assignment: CDR1 SGHVS and CDR2 FQNEAQ. The DNA of the CDR3 is TGTGCCAGCAGCCCAGCCCCTTTATACAATGAGCAGTTCTTC. Its protein is CASSPAPLYNEQFF.